The 23 T cell receptor beta chains below all came from one sample that was sequenced in a study of Ad26.COV2.S vaccination and SARS-CoV-2 variants. Treatment of the sample: approximately 18 received Ad26.COV2.S at low or high dose, single or two shots; about 5 received placebo; per-sample allocation not given. Each sample was drawn 63 days after the first injection (of vaccine or placebo). The table came from immunoSEQ multiplex PCR; TCRdb's copy has only in-frame clones and leaves some out. The data contain more than 400,000 clones, less than 95% of them seen just once; the ten biggest clones take up around 4.2%. The material was peripheral blood, obtained in a trial of Ad26.COV2.S vaccine versus placebo. These receptors were collected from a person between 18 and 59 years old who received the Ad26.COV2.S COVID-19 vaccine or a placebo.

Note on this clone: A much more abundant neighbour one base away suggests this may be a read error. The CDR3 nucleotides are TGTGCCAGCAGCGTCACCTACGAGCAGTACTTC. Protein: CASSVTYEQYF. The gene calls are TRBV5-6 and TRBJ2-7; D remains unclear. The CDR3 extends over 11 amino acids. Germline CDR1 and CDR2: SGHDT and YYEEEE. Trimming cost V 4 bases and J 2 bases, with 4 bases left between them.

This clone was found once. The chain employs TRBV7-2 and TRBJ2-7; weak D call: TRBD2 (5 bases). Trimming pared 6 bases from V and 4 bases from J, leaving 16 bases between. The CDR3 loop spans 14 amino acids. CDR1 is SGHTA, CDR2 FQGNSA, per germline. Here the CDR3 DNA reads TGTGCCAGCAGTCCCGGGATCTTCGTGTACGAGCAGTACTTC. Translation gives CASSPGIFVYEQYF.

The chain is built from TRBV5-3 and TRBJ1-3; a weak D match, TRBD1 (5 bases). TRBV5-3 is noted as an ORF with a role that remains uncertain. This CDR3 contains 14 residues. V dropped 1 base and J dropped 6 bases, with 11 bases sitting between them. This CDR3 reads CARSLSQGANTIYF. CDR3 DNA sequence: TGTGCCAGAAGCTTGTCGCAGGGAGCAAACACCATATATTTT.

The rearrangement uses TRBV11-1 and TRBJ2-3; tentatively, D is TRBD1 (6 bases). V dropped 5 bases and J dropped 0 bases, with 12 bases sitting between them. The germline V gene encodes CDR1 SGHAT and CDR2 FQDESV (reference sequence). This CDR3 has 15 amino acids. The CDR3 spells CASSQSQGSTDTQYF. As DNA, the CDR3 is TGTGCCAGCAGCCAATCACAGGGTAGCACAGATACGCAGTATTTT.

The rearrangement links TRBV2 to TRBJ2-7, with D hard to call. Germline V lookup: CDR1 SNHLY, CDR2 FYNNEI. The germline V and J ends were trimmed by 4 bases and 3 bases, with 10 bases remaining between them. This CDR3 has 13 amino acids. CDR3 coding DNA: TGTGCCAGCAGTGTGGGCAGATTCTACGAGCAGTACTTC. It yields the protein CASSVGRFYEQYF.

V gene TRBV5-4 combines with J gene TRBJ2-1; TRBD2 agrees at 7 bases. The CDR3 is made up of 16 amino acids. Germline CDR1 and CDR2: SGHNT and YYREEE (reference sequence). The J segment lost 9 bases and the V segment lost 0 bases, leaving 12 bases of the junction unmatched. This CDR3 reads CASSLAGSAGEGEQFF. The DNA of the CDR3 is TGTGCCAGCAGCTTGGCAGGCTCCGCGGGGGAGGGTGAGCAGTTCTTC.

This clone was detected once. The chain recombines TRBV5-4 with TRBJ2-1; weak D call: TRBD2 (6 bases). Germline CDR1 is SGHNT and CDR2 is YYREEE (reference sequence). Trimming took 1 base from V and 3 from J, leaving 8 bases between them. CDR3 size: 14 residues. CDR3 region: CASSLREVYNEQFF. DNA for the CDR3: TGTGCCAGCAGCTTGAGGGAGGTCTACAATGAGCAGTTCTTC.

On this clone itself: Compared with germline, one end of the junction differs, possibly owing to a read error. The rearrangement links TRBV10-3 to TRBJ1-1; D ambiguous. Germline values: CDR1 ENHRY, CDR2 SYGVKD. The CDR3 contains 12 residues. In DNA, the CDR3 is TGTGCCATCAGTGAGTCGAGGGCTGAGGCTTTCTTT. Amino acids: CAISESRAEAFF.

The chain links TRBV5-6 to TRBJ2-2; TRBD2 matches at 8 bases. CDR1 and CDR2 (germline): SGHDT, YYEEEE. This CDR3 region has 17 residues. J gave up 5 bases and V 3 bases, and 12 bases lay outside the gene matches. CDR3 region: CASSSWGREVRTGELFF. The DNA of the CDR3 is TGTGCCAGCAGCTCCTGGGGGCGGGAGGTACGGACCGGGGAGCTGTTTTTT.

The chain carries TRBV29-1 and TRBJ2-1; 7 nucleotides align to TRBD2. The germline CDR1 and CDR2 sequences are SQVTM and ANQGSEA. CDR3 size: 11 residues. CDR3 loop: CGAGPSDEQFF. In DNA form, the CDR3 reads TGCGGAGCGGGACCCTCGGATGAGCAGTTCTTC.

This clone was counted once. J is TRBJ2-7 and V is TRBV18; 9 nucleotides agree with TRBD1. The junction had 6 bases not matched to a gene; V was cut back by 3 bases and J by 9 bases. The CDR3 is 13 residues long. Germline V lookup: CDR1 KGHSH, CDR2 LQKENI. This CDR3 reads CASSPRDRDAQYF. DNA of the CDR3: TGTGCCAGCTCACCCCGGGACAGGGACGCGCAGTACTTC. The entire variable domain, with the rest obtained from reference TRBV18 and TRBJ2-7, is as follows: NAGVMQNPRHLVRRRGQEARLRCSPMKGHSHVYWYRQLPEEGLKFMVYLQKENIIDESGMPKERFSAEFPKEGPSILRIQQVVRGDSAAYFCASSPRDRDAQYFGPGTRLTVT.

V usage is TRBV4-1 and J usage is TRBJ2-1, with D unclear. The CDR3 length is 12 residues. V lost 1 base to trimming and J lost 9 bases, with 7 bases between them. The V gene's germline CDR1 is MGHRA and CDR2 YSYEKL. The CDR3 here is CASSQGVGEQFF. The CDR3 DNA reads TGCGCCAGCAGCCAAGGTGTGGGTGAGCAGTTCTTC.

This clone was seen once. The chain employs TRBV7-2 and TRBJ2-4, with D possibly called TRBD1 or TRBD2 (5 bases each). CDR1 and CDR2 (germline): SGHTA, FQGNSA. The CDR3 consists of 14 residues. V was trimmed by 3 bases and J by 6 bases, leaving 12 bases between them. CDR3 protein: CASSFRGAGNIQYF. CDR3 DNA sequence: TGTGCCAGCAGCTTCCGAGGGGCGGGAAACATTCAGTACTTC. The full variable domain, in which reference TRBV7-2 and TRBJ2-4 provide the parts outside the CDR3, is GAGVSQSPSNKVTEKGKDVELRCDPISGHTALYWYRQSLGQGLEFLIYFQGNSAPDKSGLPSDRFSAERTGGSVSTLTIQRTQQEDSAVYLCASSFRGAGNIQYFGAGTRLSVL.

The V call is TRBV11-2, the J call TRBJ2-1, with 7 bases identical to TRBD1. This CDR3 spans 17 amino acids. The J segment lost 3 bases and the V segment lost 0 bases, leaving 8 bases of the junction unmatched. Germline V gene lookup returns CDR1 SGHAT and CDR2 FQNNGV. The CDR3 DNA reads as TGTGCCAGCAGCTTAGATCCGTACGACAGGGTCTACAATGAGCAGTTCTTC. Translated: CASSLDPYDRVYNEQFF.

This clone was detected only once. This chain connects TRBV28 to TRBJ2-7; 9 bases are a match to TRBD1. Trimming took 2 bases from V and 7 from J; bases not matched to a gene: 12. The CDR3 sequence is 16 residues long. The germline V gene has CDR1 MDHEN and CDR2 SYDVKM. The CDR3 sequence: CASSLTSGQGLKEQYF. CDR3 DNA sequence: TGTGCCAGCAGTTTAACCTCGGGACAGGGTCTTAAGGAGCAGTACTTC.

The rearrangement joins TRBV5-5 to TRBJ2-7, with 13 bases matching TRBD2. Germline V CDR1 and CDR2: SGHKS, YYEKEE (reference sequence). V was clipped by 3 bases and J by 6 bases; unmatched bases: 3. CDR3 length: 14 amino acids. The CDR3 DNA sequence: TGTGCCAGCAGCTGGGGACTAGCGGGACTCGAGCAGTACTTC. Translation: CASSWGLAGLEQYF. The variable domain in full, completed from reference TRBV5-5 and TRBJ2-7, reads DAGVTQSPTHLIKTRGQQVTLRCSPISGHKSVSWYQQVLGQGPQFIFQYYEKEERGRGNFPDRFSARQFPNYSSELNVNALLLGDSALYLCASSWGLAGLEQYFGPGTRLTVT.

This clone was detected only a few times. This chain joins TRBV6-2 or TRBV6-3 and TRBJ2-3; D might be TRBD1 (6 bases). The ends were cut back, 4 bases at V and 9 bases at J, with 8 bases in the middle. CDR3 size: 11 residues. Germline V gene sequence: CDR1 MNHEY, CDR2 SVGEGT. The DNA of the CDR3 is TGTGCCAGCAGTTCAAGGGGGACGCAGTATTTT. Protein: CASSSRGTQYF.

In its sample, this clone was seen once. This sequence joins TRBV5-5 and TRBJ2-1; 9 nucleotides agree with TRBD1. Per germline, CDR1 SGHKS and CDR2 YYEKEE (reference sequence). CDR3 length: 13 residues. J lost 9 bases, V lost 4 bases, and 5 bases had no gene match. In DNA form, the CDR3 reads TGTGCCAGCAGCGGGACGGGACAGGGTGAGCAGTTCTTC. This gives the protein CASSGTGQGEQFF. Drawing the rest from reference TRBV5-5 and TRBJ2-1, the complete variable domain is DAGVTQSPTHLIKTRGQQVTLRCSPISGHKSVSWYQQVLGQGPQFIFQYYEKEERGRGNFPDRFSARQFPNYSSELNVNALLLGDSALYLCASSGTGQGEQFFGPGTRLTVL.

This clone was observed a handful of times. The chain uses TRBV7-2 and TRBJ2-1; D remains unclear. V shed 5 bases and J shed 10 bases, with 9 bases lying between them. The germline V gene has CDR1 SGHTA and CDR2 FQGNSA. The CDR3 is made up of 11 amino acids. The CDR3 protein is CASSPIREQFF. As DNA, the CDR3 is TGTGCCAGCAGCCCTATTAGGGAGCAGTTCTTC.

The J gene is TRBJ2-1, the V gene TRBV19; 9 bases map to TRBD2. Germline assignment: CDR1 LNHDA and CDR2 SQIVND (reference sequence). Trimming cost V 5 bases and J 5 bases; bases outside gene matches: 13. The CDR3 spans 17 residues. CDR3 sequence (DNA): TGTGCCAGTAGTTTTCGGCCAGGGGCTAGCGGGAACAATGAGCAGTTCTTC. It encodes CASSFRPGASGNNEQFF. Full variable domain (remainder filled in from reference TRBV19 and TRBJ2-1): DGGITQSPKYLFRKEGQNVTLSCEQNLNHDAMYWYRQDPGQGLRLIYYSQIVNDFQKGDIAEGYSVSREKKESFPLTVTSAQKNPTAFYLCASSFRPGASGNNEQFFGPGTRLTVL.

V and J are TRBV11-2 and TRBJ2-1, with 9 bases aligning to TRBD2. This CDR3 spans 17 amino acids. V gave up 1 base and J gave up 6 bases; unmatched junction bases: 10. Germline assignment: CDR1 SGHAT and CDR2 FQNNGV. CDR3 nucleotides: TGTGCCAGCAGCTTAGTATATAGCGGGGGTCTCGGCAATGAGCAGTTCTTC. This codes for CASSLVYSGGLGNEQFF.

V and J are TRBV4-3 and TRBJ2-1; D is possibly TRBD1 (5 bases). The V gene lost 1 base and the J gene lost 3 bases, with 10 bases spanning the gap. The CDR3 is 15 residues long. Germline lookup yields CDR1 LGHNA and CDR2 YSLEER. In DNA form, the CDR3 reads TGCGCCAGCAGCCAAGCAAGGGGTGTCTACAATGAGCAGTTCTTC. Translating it yields CASSQARGVYNEQFF.

The chain employs TRBV9 and TRBJ2-3; TRBD1 is a possible D gene (6 bases). The CDR3 runs 15 residues. CDR1 and CDR2 from the germline V gene are SGDLS and YYNGEE. V shed 0 bases and J shed 2 bases, with 10 bases lying between them. Written as DNA, the CDR3 is TGTGCCAGCAGCGTAGGCCAGGGGAACACAGATACGCAGTATTTT. It specifies CASSVGQGNTDTQYF. Using reference TRBV9 and TRBJ2-3 for the parts outside the CDR3, the full variable domain is DSGVTQTPKHLITATGQRVTLRCSPRSGDLSVYWYQQSLDQGLQFLIQYYNGEERAKGNILERFSAQQFPDLHSELNLSSLELGDSALYFCASSVGQGNTDTQYFGPGTRLTVL.